The 16 T cell receptor beta chains reported below all come from one sample, sequenced in a study of blood T cell repertoires in COVID-19. The repertoire was sequenced with immunoSEQ multiplex PCR; TCRdb's copy has only in-frame clones and lacks some. Here the sample spans approximately 44,000 clones, roughly 80% being singletons. The source material was peripheral blood. These receptors came from a woman aged 80 or over with acute or convalescent COVID-19.

This rearrangement joins TRBV30 to TRBJ1-1, with D perhaps TRBD1 (5 bases). The length of the CDR3 is 14 residues. Germline CDR1 is GTSNPN and CDR2 is SVGIG (reference sequence). Trimming removed 0 bases at V and 1 base at J, with 9 bases between. For the CDR3, the DNA is TGTGCCTGGAGTGTAGGCGGGGGGAACACTGAAGCTTTCTTT. Protein: CAWSVGGGNTEAFF.

The CDR3 coding sequence is TGCAGCGGCGTAGCTGCCTCCTACGAGCAGTACTTC. It is translated as CSGVAASYEQYF. The chain combines TRBV29-1 with TRBJ2-7; no clear D gene. Looked up from germline, CDR1 is SQVTM and CDR2 is ANQGSEA. V lost 7 bases and J 0 bases, leaving 10 bases between the germline ends. This CDR3 is 12 amino acids long.

The chain joins TRBV3-1 (or the pseudogene TRBV3-2) to TRBJ2-6; TRBD1 might be the D (6 bases). The CDR3 is 14 amino acids. Germline CDR1 and CDR2: LGHDT and YNNKEL (reference sequence). The germline V and J ends were trimmed by 6 bases and 1 base, with 7 bases remaining between them. CDR3 in amino acids: CASRQGSGANVLTF. DNA of the CDR3: TGTGCCAGCAGGCAGGGGTCTGGGGCCAACGTCCTGACTTTC.

J is TRBJ1-2 and V is TRBV6-6; the D is unclear. V lost 7 bases and J lost 3, with 15 bases in between. CDR1 and CDR2 (germline): MNHNY, SVGAGI (reference sequence). The CDR3 runs 14 residues. CDR3 DNA: TGTGCCAGCAATTCTGAGCCAGGCTACTATGGCTACACCTTC. It yields the protein CASNSEPGYYGYTF.

This chain's CDR3 is CASSLSGRNEQYF. The CDR3 DNA is TGTGCCAGCAGTTTATCGGGGAGGAACGAGCAGTACTTC. The genes are TRBV27 and TRBJ2-7, with D perhaps TRBD2 (6 bases). V shed 0 bases and J shed 5 bases, with 8 bases lying between them. Germline V gene lookup returns CDR1 MNHEY and CDR2 SMNVEV (reference sequence). There are 13 residues in the CDR3.

This chain links TRBV7-9 with TRBJ2-5; tentative D call: TRBD1 (5 bases). Germline values: CDR1 SEHNR, CDR2 FQNEAQ (reference sequence). Trimming took 5 bases from V and 5 from J, leaving 9 bases between them. This CDR3 spans 12 amino acids. For the CDR3, the DNA is TGTGCCAGCAGCAGAAAGGGGGAGACCCAGTACTTC. Its protein product is CASSRKGETQYF.

A note on this clone: This may come from a read error, since a much larger clone is one base off. This chain uses TRBV4-2 with TRBJ1-2, with a weak D call TRBD1 (6 bases). CDR3 length: 20 residues. Germline V gives CDR1 LGHNA, CDR2 YNFKEQ. The CDR3 DNA sequence: TGTGCCACCAGCCAAAGGCCCGCGGGGGGGGAAGGGGGAAGGGTTTATGGCTACACCTTC. It is translated as CATSQRPAGGEGGRVYGYTF.

V and J are TRBV6-5 and TRBJ1-4; D might be TRBD1 (5 bases). The CDR3 contains 14 residues. V dropped 2 bases and J dropped 7 bases, with 11 bases sitting between them. The V gene's germline CDR1 is MNHEY and CDR2 SVGAGI. CDR3 amino acids: CASSYGGKGEKLFF. The DNA of the CDR3 is TGTGCCAGCAGTTACGGGGGGAAGGGTGAAAAACTGTTTTTT.

V gene TRBV7-2 combines with J gene TRBJ1-1; D gene unclear. CDR3 length: 13 amino acids. Trimming pared 5 bases from V and 5 bases from J, leaving 12 bases between. The germline V gene has CDR1 SGHTA and CDR2 FQGNSA. The CDR3 nucleotides are TGTGCCAGCAGCCCTGCGAGGGTGACTGAAGCTTTCTTT. Protein product: CASSPARVTEAFF.

The chain combines TRBV3-1 (or the pseudogene TRBV3-2) with TRBJ2-7; the match to TRBD2 covers 14 bases. V lost 6 bases to trimming and J lost 1 base; unmatched junction nucleotides: 5. The germline CDR1 and CDR2 sequences are LGHDT and YNNKEL (reference sequence). This CDR3 contains 16 residues. CDR3: CASRGTSGSRSYEQYF. Here the CDR3 DNA reads TGTGCCAGCAGGGGGACTAGCGGGAGTAGGTCCTACGAGCAGTACTTC.

This clone was picked up a small number of times. In DNA, the CDR3 is TGTGCCAGCAGTTACACGGGGGCGGGACAGCATGGCTACACCTTC. Amino acid sequence: CASSYTGAGQHGYTF. The chain recombines TRBV6-6 with TRBJ1-2, with 7 bases fitting TRBD1. The CDR3 length is 15 residues. CDR1 is MNHNY and CDR2 is SVGAGI in the germline V gene (reference sequence). The junction had 9 bases not matched to a gene; V was cut back by 2 bases and J by 6 bases.

The CDR3, as DNA: TGTGCCATCAGGTCAGGGGCATCACCCCTCCACTTT. It translates to CAIRSGASPLHF. V usage is TRBV10-3 and J usage is TRBJ1-6; tentative D call: TRBD1 (6 bases). The CDR3 length is 12 residues. The V gene lost 6 bases and the J gene lost 10 bases, with 10 bases spanning the gap. CDR1 is ENHRY, CDR2 SYGVKD, per germline.

The chain joins TRBV15 to TRBJ1-4, with 10 bases aligning to TRBD1. CDR3 length: 15 residues. CDR1 and CDR2 (germline): LNHNV, YYDKDF (reference sequence). The V and J ends lost 3 bases and 4 bases, in that order; junction bases with no gene match: 2. DNA of the CDR3: TGTGCCACCAGCAGCGACAGGGGGCTTAATGAAAAACTGTTTTTT. Translated: CATSSDRGLNEKLFF.

The V and J genes are TRBV21-1 and TRBJ2-6; the D segment call TRBD1 is taken from the table without a DNA check. TRBV21-1 counts as a pseudogene. The CDR3 has 18 amino acids. The CDR3 DNA reads as TGTGCCAGCCCAAATCAGGGGCACGATAGCTCTGGGGCCAACGTCCTGACTTTC. Its protein is CASPNQGHDSSGANVLTF.

The rearrangement uses TRBV7-8 and TRBJ2-7, with 7 bases aligning to TRBD1. CDR1 is SGHVS and CDR2 is FQNEAQ in the germline V gene. Germline trimming cut 3 bases from V and 0 bases from J; bases unmatched to any gene: 11. This CDR3 comprises 17 residues. The CDR3 region is CASSFSRGRDSSYEQYF. Written as DNA, the CDR3 is TGTGCCAGCAGCTTCTCCCGAGGCCGGGACAGCTCCTACGAGCAGTACTTC.

The chain links TRBV11-2 to TRBJ2-7; D possibly corresponds to TRBD1 (6 bases). Per germline, CDR1 SGHAT and CDR2 FQNNGV. Trimming removed 4 bases at V and 5 bases at J, with 15 bases between. The CDR3 runs 14 residues. The DNA for the CDR3 is TGTGCCAGCAGCTGGCGGGTGGGGGCCCACGAGCAGTACTTC. This translates into CASSWRVGAHEQYF. The variable domain in full, with the rest retrieved from reference TRBV11-2 and TRBJ2-7, is EAGVAQSPRYKIIEKRQSVAFWCNPISGHATLYWYQQILGQGPKLLIQFQNNGVVDDSQLPKDRFSAERLKGVDSTLKIQPAKLEDSAVYLCASSWRVGAHEQYFGPGTRLTVT.